The clone carrying this TCR beta chain was observed at least ten times. As yet, its antigen is unknown. CDR1 SGHVS and CDR2 FQNEAQ come from the germline V gene. The CDR3 is 16 residues long. The V and J ends lost 5 bases and 0 bases respectively, with 15 bases between them. TCRdb analysed the reads with MiXCR anew, one entry per CDR3 protein. The sample shows about 530,000 distinct CDR3 sequences, approximately 25% of them seen only once. This record comes from a study of T cell repertoires in cytomegalovirus infection. Regarding the study as a whole: Dominating the ex vivo response were HLA-C-restricted CMV-specific TCR beta clonotypes. The cumulative frequency of public TCR beta families identified carriers of CMV plus the relevant HLA.

The source material was PBMCs. The chain uses TRBV7-8 and TRBJ2-3; D may correspond to TRBD1 or TRBD2 (7 bases each). The clonotype originates from a human donor in good health (CMV status not recorded). Some clones in this sample may be carry-over from other donors' samples. The CDR3: CASSPGRGGSTDTQYF. The CDR3 bases are TGTGCCAGCAGCCCCGGCAGGGGGGGGAGCACAGATACGCAGTATTTT.